This passage covers 32 T cell receptor beta chains from one sample sequenced in a study of blood T cell repertoires in COVID-19. Data came from immunoSEQ multiplex PCR; TCRdb stores just in-frame clones and leaves some out. Here the sample spans some 100,000 clones, roughly 92% being singletons. The sequencing sample was made of peripheral blood. These TCRs come from a man between 65 and 85 years old with acute or convalescent COVID-19.

This chain uses TRBV7-9 with TRBJ2-5; D gene uncertain. The V end was cut by 5 bases, the J end by 2 bases, with 9 bases between. The CDR3 is 13 residues long. From germline, CDR1 is SEHNR and CDR2 FQNEAQ (reference sequence). CDR3 coding DNA: TGTGCCAGCAGCCCCACATGGCAAGAGACCCAGTACTTC. Protein product: CASSPTWQETQYF. Complete variable domain (other parts from reference TRBV7-9 and TRBJ2-5): DTGVSQNPRHKITKRGQNVTFRCDPISEHNRLYWYRQTLGQGPEFLTYFQNEAQLEKSRLLSDRFSAERPKGSFSTLEIQRTEQGDSAMYLCASSPTWQETQYFGPGTRLLVL.

This clone was detected only a few times. The rearrangement joins TRBV5-1 to TRBJ1-4; maybe TRBD1 (5 bases). V gave up 4 bases and J gave up 5 bases, with 9 bases separating them. CDR1 and CDR2 from the germline V gene are SGHRS and YFSETQ. CDR3 length: 13 residues. The CDR3 DNA is TGCGCCAGCAGCAGGGGCGAAAATGAAAAACTGTTTTTT. Translated: CASSRGENEKLFF.

V and J are TRBV10-2 and TRBJ1-5; D is ambiguous. Germline V CDR1 and CDR2: WSHSY, SAAADI. The CDR3 contains 16 residues. V was trimmed by 2 bases and J by 0 bases, leaving 11 bases between them. CDR3 amino acids: CASSERDGSSNQPQHF. The DNA for the CDR3 is TGCGCCAGCAGTGAGAGAGACGGGAGTAGCAATCAGCCCCAGCATTTT.

The gene calls are TRBV2 and TRBJ2-4; 7 positions match TRBD1. The trim removed 4 bases at V and 0 bases at J, leaving 3 bases unmatched. CDR3 size: 15 residues. Germline V gene lookup returns CDR1 SNHLY and CDR2 FYNNEI. In DNA, the CDR3 is TGTGCCAGCAGTGGACAGGGCTTAGCCAAAAACATTCAGTACTTC. Its protein product is CASSGQGLAKNIQYF.

V usage is TRBV9 and J usage is TRBJ2-7, with no clear D. Germline CDR1 and CDR2: SGDLS and YYNGEE. The CDR3 spans 13 residues. Trimming took off 2 bases at V and 5 bases at J, with 11 bases between the two ends. The CDR3 DNA sequence: TGTGCCAGCAGCGTCGGAGAAACCAACGAGCAGTACTTC. Translated: CASSVGETNEQYF. The full variable domain, in which reference TRBV9 and TRBJ2-7 provide the parts outside the CDR3, is DSGVTQTPKHLITATGQRVTLRCSPRSGDLSVYWYQQSLDQGLQFLIQYYNGEERAKGNILERFSAQQFPDLHSELNLSSLELGDSALYFCASSVGETNEQYFGPGTRLTVT.

The chain is built from TRBV24-1 and TRBJ2-1, with D possibly being TRBD1 (5 bases). The germline CDR1 and CDR2 sequences are KGHDR and SFDVKD. Trimming removed 1 base at V and 6 bases at J, with 15 bases between. The CDR3 contains 16 residues. The CDR3, as DNA: TGTGCCACCAGTGATTTTAGGGGCGGCGTCATCAATGAGCAGTTCTTC. This sequence encodes CATSDFRGGVINEQFF.

The chain has TRBV2 and TRBJ1-6; D ambiguous. CDR3 length: 16 residues. Germline CDR1 is SNHLY and CDR2 is FYNNEI. V was pared by 2 bases and J by 6 bases, with 14 bases between. The CDR3 loop is CASSELGYGGNSPLHF. CDR3 bases: TGTGCCAGCAGTGAACTGGGCTATGGAGGTAATTCACCCCTCCACTTT.

The gene calls are TRBV6-6 and TRBJ1-2, with D tentatively TRBD1 (5 bases). The CDR3 is 14 residues long. The V end was cut by 2 bases, the J end by 3 bases, with 10 bases between. The germline CDR1 and CDR2 sequences are MNHNY and SVGAGI (reference sequence). CDR3 sequence (DNA): TGTGCCAGCAGTTACAGGGGCGTCGACTATGGCTACACCTTC. The encoded protein is CASSYRGVDYGYTF.

The chain has TRBV19 and TRBJ1-2; D is perhaps TRBD1 (6 bases). V lost 5 bases and J 4 bases, leaving 11 bases between the germline ends. The CDR3 is 13 residues long. Germline CDR1 LNHDA, CDR2 SQIVND (reference sequence). The CDR3 DNA reads as TGTGCCAGTAGTTGGGGGCAAGTCTATGGCTACACCTTC. As protein: CASSWGQVYGYTF.

This clone was counted once. This CDR3 reads CATSRDRASGKEGYTF. The CDR3 DNA sequence: TGTGCCACCAGCAGAGATCGCGCTTCAGGGAAAGAGGGCTACACCTTC. V gene TRBV15 combines with J gene TRBJ1-2, with D perhaps TRBD1 (5 bases). This CDR3 has 16 residues. Deletions cut 0 bases from V and 8 bases from J, with 19 bases between. CDR1 is LNHNV and CDR2 is YYDKDF in the germline V gene (reference sequence).

The chain couples TRBV11-2 to TRBJ2-7; 7 positions agree with TRBD2. After removal of 1 base from V and 3 bases from J, the junction contained 9 bases not matched to a gene. Per the germline V gene, CDR1 is SGHAT and CDR2 is FQNNGV. The CDR3 length is 16 residues. CDR3 nucleotide sequence: TGTGCCAGCAGCTTAGCTAGGGCGGGAGACGGCTACGAGCAGTACTTC. Translating gives CASSLARAGDGYEQYF.

The V gene is TRBV5-1, the J gene TRBJ2-1; 10 nucleotides match TRBD2. Germline assignment: CDR1 SGHRS and CDR2 YFSETQ. CDR3 size: 15 residues. J lost 0 bases, V lost 7 bases, and 4 bases had no gene match. The CDR3, as DNA: TGCGCCAGCCTAGCGGGAGAGAGCTCCTACAATGAGCAGTTCTTC. Protein product: CASLAGESSYNEQFF.

The chain carries TRBV21-1 and TRBJ1-6; the table assigns TRBD1, which was not confirmed against the DNA. TRBV21-1 is a known pseudogene. CDR3 length: 19 residues. The CDR3 loop reads CASSKRQGPHGRQGSPLHF. The CDR3 DNA reads as TGTGCCAGCAGCAAAAGACAGGGGCCGCACGGACGGCAGGGTTCACCCCTCCACTTT.

This rearrangement joins TRBV29-1 to TRBJ2-1, with D unresolved. V dropped 2 bases and J dropped 6 bases, with 11 bases sitting between them. CDR3 length: 13 amino acids. Germline V gene data show CDR1 as SQVTM and CDR2 as ANQGSEA. The CDR3 nucleotides read TGCAGCGTTGAACCCATCCAATGCAATGAGCAGTTCTTC. It yields the protein CSVEPIQCNEQFF.

The chain recombines TRBV21-1 with TRBJ2-7; the table's D gene call, TRBD1, was not cross checked with the DNA. TRBV21-1 is an annotated pseudogene. This CDR3 is 15 amino acids long. The CDR3 here is CASSKRPDRTYEQYF. The CDR3 coding sequence is TGTGCCAGCAGCAAACGCCCCGACAGAACCTACGAGCAGTACTTC.

The rearrangement links TRBV28 to TRBJ1-1, with D tentatively TRBD1 (6 bases). Trimming left V 2 bases short and J 2 bases short, with 9 bases between. Germline V gene data show CDR1 as MDHEN and CDR2 as SYDVKM. This CDR3 is 14 amino acids long. DNA for the CDR3: TGTGCCAGCAGTTTACCAGGGGCTAACACTGAAGCTTTCTTT. Protein: CASSLPGANTEAFF.

This sequence joins TRBV5-1 and TRBJ1-1; possibly TRBD1 for D (6 bases). The CDR3 extends over 14 amino acids. Trimming removed 0 bases from V and 5 bases from J, with 11 bases in between. Germline lookup yields CDR1 SGHRS and CDR2 YFSETQ. CDR3: CASSLVGQSTEAFF. The CDR3 bases are TGCGCCAGCAGCTTGGTAGGACAGTCGACTGAAGCTTTCTTT.

The chain combines TRBV5-1 with TRBJ2-7, with TRBD2 matching 7 bases. J gave up 2 bases and V 0 bases, and 2 bases lay outside the gene matches. This CDR3 is built from 14 residues. Germline V CDR1 and CDR2: SGHRS, YFSETQ. The CDR3 spells CASSLVSGTYEQYF. CDR3 nucleotides: TGCGCCAGCAGCTTGGTCAGCGGGACCTACGAGCAGTACTTC.

There are a few counts of this clone. This chain joins TRBV19 and TRBJ2-5; 8 positions agree with TRBD1. J gave up 1 base and V 3 bases, and 4 bases lay outside the gene matches. Looked up from germline, CDR1 is LNHDA and CDR2 is SQIVND (reference sequence). The CDR3 sequence is 15 residues long. The CDR3 nucleotides read TGTGCCAGTAGTATCCTCGACAGGGGCCAAGAGACCCAGTACTTC. This sequence encodes CASSILDRGQETQYF.

The genes are TRBV6-5 and TRBJ1-2; the match to TRBD1 covers 10 bases. The CDR3 covers 13 residues. The trim removed 6 bases at V and 7 bases at J, leaving 5 bases unmatched. Germline V lookup: CDR1 MNHEY, CDR2 SVGAGI. The CDR3 sequence is CASSPGQGFGYTF. DNA of the CDR3: TGTGCCAGCAGCCCGGGACAGGGGTTTGGCTACACCTTC.

The V call is TRBV7-6, the J call TRBJ2-3, with 8 bases lining up with TRBD1. V was clipped by 6 bases and J by 5 bases; unmatched bases: 7. The CDR3 is 14 amino acids. Germline V gene lookup returns CDR1 SGHVS and CDR2 FNYEAQ. The CDR3 DNA reads as TGTGCCAGCAGTTCCGGACAGGGAATAGATACGCAGTATTTT. It encodes CASSSGQGIDTQYF.

The chain recombines TRBV5-1 with TRBJ2-3, with TRBD2 matching over 8 bases. Germline V gene data show CDR1 as SGHRS and CDR2 as YFSETQ. This CDR3 contains 15 residues. The ends lost 4 bases at V and 3 bases at J; junction bases unmatched: 7. The CDR3 DNA follows: TGCGCCAGCAGCCCCGGGGGGGGAGCGACAGATACGCAGTATTTT. Protein product: CASSPGGGATDTQYF.

V is TRBV6-6 and J is TRBJ1-2, with 7 bases aligning to TRBD1. CDR1 and CDR2 (germline): MNHNY, SVGAGI (reference sequence). The CDR3 totals 13 residues. The V segment lost 5 bases and the J segment 7 bases; nucleotides outside the gene matches: 7. The CDR3 protein is CASSPGTVGGYTF. In DNA, the CDR3 is TGTGCCAGCAGTCCAGGGACAGTCGGTGGCTACACCTTC.

The chain is built from TRBV11-2 and TRBJ2-5, with D perhaps matching TRBD2 (5 bases). Germline V gene data show CDR1 as SGHAT and CDR2 as FQNNGV. This CDR3 region has 15 residues. Trimming cost V 3 bases and J 2 bases, with 13 bases left between them. Written as DNA, the CDR3 is TGTGCCAGCAGCTTTACCCCCAGCGGACAAGAGACCCAGTACTTC. Translated: CASSFTPSGQETQYF.

The V gene is TRBV7-9, the J gene TRBJ2-1, with TRBD2 matching 8 bases. CDR1 SEHNR and CDR2 FQNEAQ come from the germline V gene (reference sequence). This CDR3 is 14 amino acids long. Trimming at V came to 8 bases and at J to 9 bases, leaving 12 bases not matched to a gene. The CDR3 reads CASSPGTSRTEQFF. CDR3 in DNA: TGTGCCAGCTCCCCCGGGACTAGTCGTACTGAGCAGTTCTTC.

CDR3 sequence: CASSLTGYGSYETQYF. Written as DNA, the CDR3 is TGTGCCAGCAGCTTAACAGGTTACGGGTCGTATGAGACCCAGTACTTC. The chain joins TRBV5-6 to TRBJ2-5, with D possibly TRBD1 on 5 matching bases. Germline V gene sequence: CDR1 SGHDT, CDR2 YYEEEE. The CDR3 is 16 amino acids. Trimming took 2 bases from V and 5 from J, leaving 19 bases between them.

This chain connects TRBV5-1 to TRBJ2-1; D unresolved. V lost 1 base and J lost 0, with 11 bases in between. The germline gives CDR1 SGHRS, CDR2 YFSETQ. CDR3 length: 16 amino acids. The CDR3 nucleotides are TGCGCCAGCAGCTTGACCGGTCTGAGCTCCTACAATGAGCAGTTCTTC. Its translation is CASSLTGLSSYNEQFF.

The rearrangement links TRBV18 to TRBJ2-7; D is possibly TRBD1 (5 bases). V was clipped by 0 bases and J by 0 bases, with 9 bases between them. This CDR3 spans 15 amino acids. Germline V gene data show CDR1 as KGHSH and CDR2 as LQKENI. CDR3 nucleotide sequence: TGTGCCAGCTCACCACCAGGCAGGGCCTCCTACGAGCAGTACTTC. Its translation is CASSPPGRASYEQYF.

This sequence joins TRBV20-1 and TRBJ2-5; TRBD2 matches at 9 bases. CDR1 is DFQATT and CDR2 is SNEGSKA in the germline V gene (reference sequence). This CDR3 comprises 15 residues. Losses at the gene ends were 3 bases for V and 2 bases for J; bases not matched to a gene: 7. Here the CDR3 DNA reads TGCAGTGCTAGTAGGGGTAGCGGGGGACAAGAGACCCAGTACTTC. Translating gives CSASRGSGGQETQYF.

The rearrangement links TRBV7-9 to TRBJ2-3; the match to TRBD1 covers 9 bases. The germline V gene encodes CDR1 SEHNR and CDR2 FQNEAQ (reference sequence). The CDR3 spans 16 residues. The junction had 4 bases not matched to a gene; V was cut back by 0 bases and J by 3 bases. The CDR3 coding sequence is TGTGCCAGCAGCTTAGCGCCCGGGACAGGGACAGATACGCAGTATTTT. Translated: CASSLAPGTGTDTQYF.

V is TRBV27 and J is TRBJ2-1; 11 bases line up with TRBD2. Trimming at V came to 5 bases and at J to 2 bases, leaving 5 bases not matched to a gene. This CDR3 contains 16 residues. The V gene's germline CDR1 is MNHEY and CDR2 SMNVEV (reference sequence). The CDR3 loop reads CASSPPGLAAYNEQFF. The CDR3 region has the DNA TGTGCCAGCAGTCCACCGGGACTAGCGGCCTACAATGAGCAGTTCTTC.

The chain recombines TRBV7-9 with TRBJ2-1; 16 bases align to TRBD2. Germline V gene sequence: CDR1 SEHNR, CDR2 FQNEAQ (reference sequence). This CDR3 contains 16 residues. V shed 4 bases, J shed 9 bases, and the junction held 6 bases outside the gene matches. The CDR3 here is CASSWGLAGGLSEQFF. CDR3 nucleotide sequence: TGTGCCAGCAGCTGGGGACTAGCGGGAGGGTTATCTGAGCAGTTCTTC.